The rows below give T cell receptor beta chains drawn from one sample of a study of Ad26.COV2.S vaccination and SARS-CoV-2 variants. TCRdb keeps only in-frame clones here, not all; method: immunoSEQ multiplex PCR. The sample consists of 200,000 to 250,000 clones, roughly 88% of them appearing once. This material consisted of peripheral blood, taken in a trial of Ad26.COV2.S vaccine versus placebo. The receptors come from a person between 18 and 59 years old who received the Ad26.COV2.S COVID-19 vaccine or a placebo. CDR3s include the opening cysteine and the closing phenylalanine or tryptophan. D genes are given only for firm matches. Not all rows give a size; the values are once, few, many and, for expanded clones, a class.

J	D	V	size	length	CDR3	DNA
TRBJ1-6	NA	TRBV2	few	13	CASSVSSYGSLHF	TGTGCCAGCAGTGTTTCGAGCTACGGAAGCCTCCACTTT
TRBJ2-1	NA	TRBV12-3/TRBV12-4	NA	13	CASIMDRYNEQFF	TGTGCCAGCATCATGGACAGATACAATGAGCAGTTCTTC
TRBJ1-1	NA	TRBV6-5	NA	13	CARRQIKNTEAFF	TGTGCCCGCCGACAGATAAAGAACACTGAAGCTTTCTTT
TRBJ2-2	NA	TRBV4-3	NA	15	CASSQDGLLTGELFF	TGCGCCAGCAGCCAAGACGGCCTTTTGACCGGGGAGCTGTTTTTT
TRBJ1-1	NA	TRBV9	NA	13	CASSAQTNTEAFF	TGTGCCAGCAGCGCACAGACGAACACTGAAGCTTTCTTT
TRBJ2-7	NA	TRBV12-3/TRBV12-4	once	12	CASSFPGNEQYF	TGTGCCAGCAGTTTTCCGGGGAACGAGCAGTACTTC
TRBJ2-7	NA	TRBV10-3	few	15	CAIGLFGGGSYEQYF	TGTGCCATAGGGTTGTTTGGGGGAGGCTCCTACGAGCAGTACTTC
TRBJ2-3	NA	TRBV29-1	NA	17	CSVLRVGREPYRDTQYF	TGCAGCGTTCTACGAGTGGGGCGGGAACCTTATCGAGATACGCAGTATTTT
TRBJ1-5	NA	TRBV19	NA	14	CASSIVGSNQPQHF	TGTGCCAGTAGTATAGTAGGGAGCAATCAGCCCCAGCATTTT
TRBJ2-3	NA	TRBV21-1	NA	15	CASSKETSSTDTQYF	TGTGCCAGCAGCAAAGAGACCAGTAGCACAGATACGCAGTATTTT
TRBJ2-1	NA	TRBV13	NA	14	CASSPQGRDNEQFF	TGTGCCAGCAGCCCGCAGGGGAGGGACAATGAGCAGTTCTTC
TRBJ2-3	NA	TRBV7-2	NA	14	CASSAQSGPDTQYF	TGTGCCAGCAGCGCCCAGTCTGGCCCAGATACGCAGTATTTT
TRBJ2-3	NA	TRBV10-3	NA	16	CAISESPVGRTDTQYF	TGTGCCATCAGTGAGTCCCCAGTCGGGCGCACAGATACGCAGTATTTT
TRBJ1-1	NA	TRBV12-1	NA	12	CATKQGVTEAFF	TGTGCCACCAAACAGGGAGTCACTGAAGCTTTCTTT
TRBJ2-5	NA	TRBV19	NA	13	CASRDAQKETQYF	TGTGCCAGCCGGGACGCTCAAAAAGAGACCCAGTACTTC
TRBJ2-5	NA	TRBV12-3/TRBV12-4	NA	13	CASSFVSQETQYF	TGTGCCAGCAGTTTCGTAAGTCAAGAGACCCAGTACTTC
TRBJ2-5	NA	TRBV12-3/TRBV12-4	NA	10	CASRGESEYF	TGTGCCAGCAGGGGGGAGAGTGAGTACTTC
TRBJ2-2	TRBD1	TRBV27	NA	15	CASSLGQGATGELFF	TGTGCCAGCAGTTTAGGCCAGGGGGCCACCGGGGAGCTGTTTTTT
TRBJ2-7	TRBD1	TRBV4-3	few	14	CASSPRTGGYEQYF	TGCGCCAGCAGCCCCCGGACAGGGGGGTACGAGCAGTACTTC
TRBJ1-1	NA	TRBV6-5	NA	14	CASSYGSLNTEAFF	TGTGCCAGCAGTTATGGCAGCTTGAACACTGAAGCTTTCTTT
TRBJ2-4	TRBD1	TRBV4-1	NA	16	CASSQPTGDPRNIQYF	TGCGCCAGCAGCCAGCCAACAGGGGACCCGAGGAACATTCAGTACTTC
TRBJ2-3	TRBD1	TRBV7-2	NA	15	CASRRQGGYTDTQYF	TGTGCCAGCAGACGACAGGGGGGGTACACAGATACGCAGTATTTT
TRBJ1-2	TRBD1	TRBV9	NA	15	CASSVKGQTNYGYTF	TGTGCCAGCAGCGTGAAGGGACAGACAAACTATGGCTACACCTTC
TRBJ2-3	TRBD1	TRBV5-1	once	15	CASTNRGPRTDTQYF	TGCGCCAGCACCAACAGGGGGCCGCGCACAGATACGCAGTATTTT
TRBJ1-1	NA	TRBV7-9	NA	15	CASSLPPGANTEAFF	TGTGCCAGCAGCCTGCCGCCGGGGGCGAACACTGAAGCTTTCTTT
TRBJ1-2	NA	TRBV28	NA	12	CASSRPPEGYTF	TGTGCCAGCAGTCGGCCACCGGAGGGCTACACCTTC
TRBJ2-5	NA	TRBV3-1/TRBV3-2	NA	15	CASSQGVGVEETQYF	TGTGCCAGCAGCCAAGGGGTGGGAGTCGAAGAGACCCAGTACTTC
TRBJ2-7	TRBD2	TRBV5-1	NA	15	CASSFEIAGVGEQYF	TGCGCCAGCAGCTTTGAAATAGCGGGAGTGGGCGAGCAGTACTTC
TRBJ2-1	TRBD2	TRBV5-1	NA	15	CASSLGGGTYNEQFF	TGCGCCAGCAGCTTGGGCGGGGGAACCTACAATGAGCAGTTCTTC
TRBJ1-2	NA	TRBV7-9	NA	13	CASSQGGSGGYTF	TGTGCCAGCAGCCAAGGAGGGTCCGGTGGCTACACCTTC
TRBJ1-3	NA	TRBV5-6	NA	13	CASSLVGGNTIYF	TGTGCCAGCAGCTTGGTAGGCGGAAACACCATATATTTT
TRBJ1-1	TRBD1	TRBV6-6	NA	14	CASSSGQVISEAFF	TGTGCCAGCAGTTCCGGACAGGTAATCAGTGAAGCTTTCTTT
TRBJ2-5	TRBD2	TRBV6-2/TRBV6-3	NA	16	CASSYFPPRTSGGVDF	TGTGCCAGCAGTTACTTCCCCCCACGGACTAGCGGGGGTGTCGACTTC